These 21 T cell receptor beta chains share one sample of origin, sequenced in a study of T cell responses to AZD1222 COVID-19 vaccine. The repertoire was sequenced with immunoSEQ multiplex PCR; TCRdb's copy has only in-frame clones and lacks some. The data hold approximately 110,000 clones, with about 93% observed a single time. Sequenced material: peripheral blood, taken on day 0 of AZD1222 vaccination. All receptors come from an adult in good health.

For the CDR3, the DNA is TGTGCCAGTAGTATGGGGGGACAGGGGAATGGCTACACCTTC. Translation: CASSMGGQGNGYTF. V is TRBV19 and J is TRBJ1-2; 10 bases agree with TRBD1. This CDR3 contains 14 residues. Germline CDR1 reads LNHDA; CDR2 reads SQIVND (reference sequence). The junction had 4 bases not matched to a gene; V was cut back by 3 bases and J by 6 bases.

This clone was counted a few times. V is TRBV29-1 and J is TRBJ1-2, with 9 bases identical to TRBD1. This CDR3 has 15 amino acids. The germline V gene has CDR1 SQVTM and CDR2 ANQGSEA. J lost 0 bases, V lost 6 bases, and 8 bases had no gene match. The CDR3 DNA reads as TGCAGCGTCAAATCAACAGGGGGCGCTAACTATGGCTACACCTTC. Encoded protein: CSVKSTGGANYGYTF. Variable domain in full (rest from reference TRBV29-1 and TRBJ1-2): SAVISQKPSRDICQRGTSLTIQCQVDSQVTMMFWYRQQPGQSLTLIATANQGSEATYESGFVIDKFPISRPNLTFSTLTVSNMSPEDSSIYLCSVKSTGGANYGYTFGSGTRLTVV.

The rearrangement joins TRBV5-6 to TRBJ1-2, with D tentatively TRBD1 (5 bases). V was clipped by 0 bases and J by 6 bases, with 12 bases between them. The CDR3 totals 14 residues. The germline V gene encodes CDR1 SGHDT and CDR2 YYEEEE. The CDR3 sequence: CASSLESAGDGYTF. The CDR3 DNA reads TGTGCCAGCAGCTTGGAGTCGGCGGGGGATGGCTACACCTTC.

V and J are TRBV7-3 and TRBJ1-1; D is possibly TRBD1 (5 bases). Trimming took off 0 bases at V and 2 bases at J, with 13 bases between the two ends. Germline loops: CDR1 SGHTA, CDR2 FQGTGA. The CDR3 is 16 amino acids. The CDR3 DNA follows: TGTGCCAGCAGCTTAACTGGGCTCGGGGCCAACACTGAAGCTTTCTTT. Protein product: CASSLTGLGANTEAFF.

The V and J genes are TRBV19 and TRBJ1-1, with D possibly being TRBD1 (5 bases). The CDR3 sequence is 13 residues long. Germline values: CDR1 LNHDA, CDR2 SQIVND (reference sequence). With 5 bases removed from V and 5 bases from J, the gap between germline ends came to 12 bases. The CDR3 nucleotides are TGTGCCAGTAGTCCAGGGACGGAAACTGAAGCTTTCTTT. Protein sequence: CASSPGTETEAFF.

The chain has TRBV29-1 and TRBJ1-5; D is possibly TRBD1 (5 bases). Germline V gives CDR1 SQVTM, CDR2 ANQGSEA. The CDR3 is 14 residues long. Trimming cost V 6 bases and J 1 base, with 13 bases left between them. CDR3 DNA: TGCAGCGTGGGGACTGGGGTAAGCAATCAGCCCCAGCATTTT. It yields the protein CSVGTGVSNQPQHF. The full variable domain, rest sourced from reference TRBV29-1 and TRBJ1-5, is SAVISQKPSRDICQRGTSLTIQCQVDSQVTMMFWYRQQPGQSLTLIATANQGSEATYESGFVIDKFPISRPNLTFSTLTVSNMSPEDSSIYLCSVGTGVSNQPQHFGDGTRLSIL.

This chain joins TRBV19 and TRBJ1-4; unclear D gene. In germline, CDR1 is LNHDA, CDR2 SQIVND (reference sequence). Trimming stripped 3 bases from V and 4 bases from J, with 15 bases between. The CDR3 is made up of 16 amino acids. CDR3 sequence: CASSIGERTHNEKLFF. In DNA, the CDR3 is TGTGCCAGTAGTATCGGGGAGCGAACGCATAATGAAAAACTGTTTTTT.

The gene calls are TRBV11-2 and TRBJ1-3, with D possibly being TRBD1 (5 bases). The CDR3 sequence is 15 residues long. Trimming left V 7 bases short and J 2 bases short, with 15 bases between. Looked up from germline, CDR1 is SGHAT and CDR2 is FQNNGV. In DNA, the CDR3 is TGTGCCAGCAACTCCCTAGGGGTAACTGGAAACACCATATATTTT. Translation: CASNSLGVTGNTIYF. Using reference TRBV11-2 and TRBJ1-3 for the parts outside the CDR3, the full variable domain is EAGVAQSPRYKIIEKRQSVAFWCNPISGHATLYWYQQILGQGPKLLIQFQNNGVVDDSQLPKDRFSAERLKGVDSTLKIQPAKLEDSAVYLCASNSLGVTGNTIYFGEGSWLTVV.

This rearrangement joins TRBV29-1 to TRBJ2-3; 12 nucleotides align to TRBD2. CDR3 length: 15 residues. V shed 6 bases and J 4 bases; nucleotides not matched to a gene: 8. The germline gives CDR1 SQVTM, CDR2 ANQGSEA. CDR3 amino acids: CSVRGLAGFPDTQYF. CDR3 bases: TGCAGCGTGAGAGGACTAGCGGGATTTCCAGATACGCAGTATTTT.

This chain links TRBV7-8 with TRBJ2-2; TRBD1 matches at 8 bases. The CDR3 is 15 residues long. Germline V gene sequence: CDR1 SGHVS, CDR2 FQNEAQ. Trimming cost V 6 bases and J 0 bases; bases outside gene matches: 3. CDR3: CASSLQGANTGELFF. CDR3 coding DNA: TGTGCCAGCAGTTTACAGGGGGCGAACACCGGGGAGCTGTTTTTT.

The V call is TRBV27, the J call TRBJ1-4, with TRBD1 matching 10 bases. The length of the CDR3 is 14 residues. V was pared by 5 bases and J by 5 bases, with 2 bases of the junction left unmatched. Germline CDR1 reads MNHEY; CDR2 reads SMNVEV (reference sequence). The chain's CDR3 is CASSRQGANEKLFF. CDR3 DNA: TGTGCCAGCAGTCGACAGGGGGCGAATGAAAAACTGTTTTTT.

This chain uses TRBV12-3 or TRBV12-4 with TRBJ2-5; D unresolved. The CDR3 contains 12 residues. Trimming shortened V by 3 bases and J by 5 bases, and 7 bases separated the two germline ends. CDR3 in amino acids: CASSFRVETQYF. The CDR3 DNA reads TGTGCCAGCAGTTTTAGGGTGGAGACCCAGTACTTC.

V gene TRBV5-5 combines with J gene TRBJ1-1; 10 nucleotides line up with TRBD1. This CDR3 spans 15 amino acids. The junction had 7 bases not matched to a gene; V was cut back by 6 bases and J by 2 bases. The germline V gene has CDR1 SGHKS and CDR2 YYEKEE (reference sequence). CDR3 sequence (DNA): TGTGCCAGCACGATGACAGGGGGCGCTAACACTGAAGCTTTCTTT. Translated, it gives CASTMTGGANTEAFF.

The CDR3 loop is CASRSTGAGYGYTF. In DNA form, the CDR3 reads TGTGCCAGCAGGTCTACAGGGGCGGGCTATGGCTACACCTTC. This sequence joins TRBV28 and TRBJ1-2; 7 positions agree with TRBD1. The trim removed 6 bases at V and 4 bases at J, leaving 8 bases unmatched. The germline V gene encodes CDR1 MDHEN and CDR2 SYDVKM. This CDR3 contains 14 residues.

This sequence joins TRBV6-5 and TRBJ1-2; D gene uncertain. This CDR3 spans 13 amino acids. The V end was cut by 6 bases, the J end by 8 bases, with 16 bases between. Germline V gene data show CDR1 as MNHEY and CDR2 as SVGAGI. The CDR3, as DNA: TGTGCCAGCAGCCCGGGCCTTCGGGGAGGCTACACCTTC. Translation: CASSPGLRGGYTF.

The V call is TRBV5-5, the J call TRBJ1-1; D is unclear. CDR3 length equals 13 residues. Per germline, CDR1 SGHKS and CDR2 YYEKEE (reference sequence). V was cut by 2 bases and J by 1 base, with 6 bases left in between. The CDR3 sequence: CASSFEQNTEAFF. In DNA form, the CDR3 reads TGTGCCAGCAGCTTTGAACAGAACACTGAAGCTTTCTTT.

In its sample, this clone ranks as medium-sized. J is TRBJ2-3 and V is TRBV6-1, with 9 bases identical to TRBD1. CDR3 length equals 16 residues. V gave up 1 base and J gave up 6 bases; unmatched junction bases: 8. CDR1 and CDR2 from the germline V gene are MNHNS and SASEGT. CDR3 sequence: CASSEGEGTGSDTQYF. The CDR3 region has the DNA TGTGCCAGCAGTGAAGGGGAGGGGACAGGGTCCGATACGCAGTATTTT.

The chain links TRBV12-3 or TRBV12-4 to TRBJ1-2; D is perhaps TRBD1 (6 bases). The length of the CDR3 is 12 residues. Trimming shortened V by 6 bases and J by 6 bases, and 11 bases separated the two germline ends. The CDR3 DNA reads TGTGCCAGCAGCCAAGGGGGAAATGGCTACACCTTC. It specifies CASSQGGNGYTF.

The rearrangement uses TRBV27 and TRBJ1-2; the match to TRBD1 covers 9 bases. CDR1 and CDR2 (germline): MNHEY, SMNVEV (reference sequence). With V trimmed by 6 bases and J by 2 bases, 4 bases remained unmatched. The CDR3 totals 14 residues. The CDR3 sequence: CASRLQGANYGYTF. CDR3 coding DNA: TGTGCCAGCAGGCTACAGGGGGCGAACTATGGCTACACCTTC.

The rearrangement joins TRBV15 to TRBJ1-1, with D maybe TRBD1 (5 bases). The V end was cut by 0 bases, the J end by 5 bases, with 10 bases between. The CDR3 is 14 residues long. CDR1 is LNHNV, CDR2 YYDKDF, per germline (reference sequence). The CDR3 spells CATSRDRGVTEAFF. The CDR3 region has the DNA TGTGCCACCAGCAGAGATCGGGGGGTGACTGAAGCTTTCTTT.

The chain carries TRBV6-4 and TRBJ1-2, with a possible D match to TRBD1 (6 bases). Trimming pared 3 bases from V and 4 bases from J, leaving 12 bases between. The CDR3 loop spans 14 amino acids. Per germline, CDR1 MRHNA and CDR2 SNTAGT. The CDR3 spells CASSEDRQSYGYTF. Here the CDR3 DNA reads TGTGCCAGCAGTGAGGACAGACAGTCCTATGGCTACACCTTC.